The count of the clone carrying this T cell receptor beta chain is one. The method was immunoSEQ multiplex PCR; TCRdb's version includes in-frame clones alone and lacks a portion of them. The sample has 300,000 to 400,000 clones; 87% are singletons. The record originates from a study of blood T cell repertoires in COVID-19. Study overall: PBMCs, B-cell-depleted T cells, or T cells were the source of the cDNA or gDNA that made up the material.

Looked up from germline, CDR1 is SGHDN and CDR2 is FVKESK. CDR3 size: 15 residues. J lost 2 bases, V lost 3 bases, and 7 bases had no gene match. J is TRBJ2-7 and V is TRBV14; 7 nucleotides match TRBD1. The source material was peripheral blood. This clonotype was obtained from a woman in her fifties or sixties with COVID-19, enrolled during active disease. For the CDR3, the DNA is TGTGCCAGCAGCCACCCTAGGACAGGAGCCTACGAGCAGTACTTC. This codes for CASSHPRTGAYEQYF.